Below, 11 T cell receptor beta chains from the same sample are listed, as sequenced in a study of shared clonotypes between healthy human individuals. Repertoires were generated with immunoSEQ multiplex PCR, while TCRdb's copy carries only in-frame clones and drops some. The table has 2,500,000 or so clones, 93% seen once. The sequenced sample was naive CD4+ T cells from PBMCs. The subset was: CD45RA+ positively selected. The receptor source for this set is a man aged 18 to 29 in good health. Some clones in this sample may be carry-over from other donors' samples.

This chain uses TRBV7-2 with TRBJ2-2; no clear D gene. Germline loops: CDR1 SGHTA, CDR2 FQGNSA. V lost 5 bases, J lost 5 bases, and 15 bases lay in between. CDR3 size: 15 residues. This chain's CDR3 is CASSEFGRRTGELFF. The CDR3 DNA reads as TGTGCCAGCAGCGAATTCGGCAGGCGAACCGGGGAGCTGTTTTTT.

This sequence joins TRBV5-5 and TRBJ1-2; 7 bases are a match to TRBD1. CDR3 length equals 14 residues. Germline loops: CDR1 SGHKS, CDR2 YYEKEE (reference sequence). With 1 base clipped from V and 2 bases from J, the junction kept 2 bases outside the gene matches. The CDR3 region has the DNA TGTGCCAGCAGCTTGTTGACAGGGAACTATGGCTACACCTTC. This gives the protein CASSLLTGNYGYTF.

This clone was observed a few times. V gene TRBV30 combines with J gene TRBJ1-5, with 9 positions matching TRBD1. V was clipped by 2 bases and J by 3 bases; unmatched bases: 8. The CDR3 is made up of 16 amino acids. Germline V gene sequence: CDR1 GTSNPN, CDR2 SVGIG (reference sequence). CDR3 in DNA: TGTGCCTGGAGTCGGACAGGGGTTCTACCCAATCAGCCCCAGCATTTT. It translates to CAWSRTGVLPNQPQHF.

The V gene is TRBV4-3, the J gene TRBJ2-5; possibly TRBD2 for D (5 bases). Per germline, CDR1 LGHNA and CDR2 YSLEER. V was clipped by 5 bases and J by 5 bases, with 15 bases between them. The CDR3 has 14 residues. CDR3 amino acids: CASSFTPGGETQYF. The CDR3 bases are TGCGCCAGCAGCTTCACCCCAGGCGGGGAGACCCAGTACTTC.

The CDR3 protein is CASRLGQGGTSYEQYF. CDR3 DNA sequence: TGCGCCAGCAGACTCGGACAGGGTGGGACTAGCTACGAGCAGTACTTC. The V and J genes are TRBV5-1 and TRBJ2-7; D might be TRBD1 or TRBD2, each matching 8 bases. V shed 5 bases and J shed 3 bases, with 21 bases lying between them. The CDR3 spans 16 residues. Germline-derived CDR1 and CDR2 are SGHRS and YFSETQ.

The V call is TRBV10-3, the J call TRBJ2-7, with TRBD1 matching 7 bases. The germline CDR1 and CDR2 sequences are ENHRY and SYGVKD. J was trimmed by 3 bases and V by 4 bases; bases with no gene match: 3. The length of the CDR3 is 13 residues. In DNA form, the CDR3 reads TGTGCCATCAGTGCAGGGGACAGCTACGAGCAGTACTTC. It encodes CAISAGDSYEQYF.

The V gene is TRBV11-2, the J gene TRBJ2-7, with 9 positions matching TRBD2. With 4 bases clipped from V and 2 bases from J, the junction kept 6 bases outside the gene matches. This CDR3 spans 15 amino acids. Looked up from germline, CDR1 is SGHAT and CDR2 is FQNNGV. CDR3 in amino acids: CASSSILAGPYEQYF. The CDR3, as DNA: TGTGCCAGCAGCTCTATTCTAGCGGGACCCTACGAGCAGTACTTC.

This clone came up once. This chain uses TRBV5-4 with TRBJ2-2; the D gene could be TRBD1 or TRBD2 (5 bases each). Germline V gene lookup returns CDR1 SGHNT and CDR2 YYREEE (reference sequence). V was trimmed by 2 bases and J by 1 base, leaving 12 bases between them. CDR3 length: 16 amino acids. CDR3 bases: TGTGCCAGCAGCTTCGGGGCCAGGGAGAACACCGGGGAGCTGTTTTTT. Translating gives CASSFGARENTGELFF.

This chain joins TRBV30 and TRBJ2-5; weak D call: TRBD2 (5 bases). This CDR3 is 14 amino acids long. Deletions cut 3 bases from V and 5 bases from J, with 16 bases between. The germline V gene has CDR1 GTSNPN and CDR2 SVGIG (reference sequence). DNA for the CDR3: TGTGCCTGGAGCCCACTAGGTTTTGGGGAGACCCAGTACTTC. The encoded protein is CAWSPLGFGETQYF.

This clone appeared once. The chain joins TRBV5-1 to TRBJ2-3; TRBD1 matches 8 bases. Per germline, CDR1 SGHRS and CDR2 YFSETQ. The CDR3 is made up of 15 amino acids. V lost 4 bases to trimming and J lost 5 bases; unmatched junction nucleotides: 9. The CDR3 sequence: CASSRRTGSGDTQYF. The CDR3 DNA is TGCGCCAGCAGCCGGAGGACAGGGTCCGGAGATACGCAGTATTTT.

The J gene is TRBJ2-5, the V gene TRBV28, with 10 bases that match TRBD1. The J call may be wrong; the DNA end is better matched by TRBJ2-7. CDR3 length: 15 amino acids. The germline V gene has CDR1 MDHEN and CDR2 SYDVKM. In nucleotides, the CDR3 is TGTGCCAGCAGTTTGTCCGGGACAGGGGTGTACGAGCAGTACTTC. Amino acid sequence: CASSLSGTGVYEQYF.